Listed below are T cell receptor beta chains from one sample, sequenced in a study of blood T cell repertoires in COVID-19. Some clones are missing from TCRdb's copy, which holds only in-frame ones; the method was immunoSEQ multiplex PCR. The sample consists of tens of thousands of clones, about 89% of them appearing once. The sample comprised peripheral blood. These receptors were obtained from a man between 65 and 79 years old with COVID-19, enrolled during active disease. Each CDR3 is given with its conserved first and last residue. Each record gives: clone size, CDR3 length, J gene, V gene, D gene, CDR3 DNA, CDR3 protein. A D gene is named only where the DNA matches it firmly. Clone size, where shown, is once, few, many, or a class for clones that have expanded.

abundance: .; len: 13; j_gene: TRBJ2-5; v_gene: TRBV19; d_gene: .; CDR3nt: TGTGCCAGTAGTTGGTCGGGAGTTGAGACCCAGTACTTC; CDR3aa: CASSWSGVETQYF
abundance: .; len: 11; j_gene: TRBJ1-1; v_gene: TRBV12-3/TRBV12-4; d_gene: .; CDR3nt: TGTGCCAGCAGTTCGGGTCGGGGGGCTTTCTTT; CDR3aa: CASSSGRGAFF
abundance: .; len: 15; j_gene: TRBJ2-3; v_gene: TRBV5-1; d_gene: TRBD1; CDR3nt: TGCGCCAGCAGCTTGGTAGGACAGGGGACAGATACGCAGTATTTT; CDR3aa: CASSLVGQGTDTQYF
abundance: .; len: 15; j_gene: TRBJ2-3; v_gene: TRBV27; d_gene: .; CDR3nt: TGTGCCAGCAGTGAAGGGGGGGGCCCCACAGATACGCAGTATTTT; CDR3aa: CASSEGGGPTDTQYF
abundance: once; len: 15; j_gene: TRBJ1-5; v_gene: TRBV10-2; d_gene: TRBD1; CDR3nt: TGCGCCAGCAGACCGGGACAGAATAGCAATCAGCCCCAGCATTTT; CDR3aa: CASRPGQNSNQPQHF
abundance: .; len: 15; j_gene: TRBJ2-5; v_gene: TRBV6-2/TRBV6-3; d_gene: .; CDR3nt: TGTGCCAGCAGTTACTGGCGGGGAGATCAAGAGACCCAGTACTTC; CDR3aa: CASSYWRGDQETQYF
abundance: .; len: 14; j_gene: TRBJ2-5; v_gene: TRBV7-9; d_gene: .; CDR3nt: TGTGCCAGCAGCTTTAAGGAGTCCCAAGAGACCCAGTACTTC; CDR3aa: CASSFKESQETQYF
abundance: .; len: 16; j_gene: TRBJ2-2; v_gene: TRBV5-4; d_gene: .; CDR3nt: TGTGCCAGCAGCTTGGACGGGACACCGAACACCGGGGAGCTGTTTTTT; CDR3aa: CASSLDGTPNTGELFF
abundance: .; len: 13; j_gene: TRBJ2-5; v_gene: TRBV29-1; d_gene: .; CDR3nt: TGCAGCGTTGCTGGGACAACCCAAGAGACCCAGTACTTC; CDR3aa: CSVAGTTQETQYF
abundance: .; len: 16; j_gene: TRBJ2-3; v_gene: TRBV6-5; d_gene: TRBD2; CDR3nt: TGTGCCAGCAGTTACTCGGGGACTACCTCCACAGATACGCAGTATTTT; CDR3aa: CASSYSGTTSTDTQYF